This record concerns one TCR beta chain sequence. TCRdb called the 5' RACE reads again in MiXCR, with one record for every CDR3 protein. The sample holds 55,000 or so distinct CDR3 sequences, about 6.1% seen once. This sample is part of a study of early T cells in non-severe SARS-CoV-2 infection. Trimming shortened V by 8 bases and J by 2 bases, and 17 bases separated the two germline ends. This CDR3 has 15 amino acids. CDR1 is MNHEY, CDR2 SMNVEV, per germline (reference sequence). This specimen consisted of whole blood, obtained at baseline. V gene TRBV27 combines with J gene TRBJ2-3, with D maybe TRBD1 (6 bases). The receptor's source is an adult who was a healthcare worker with PCR-confirmed SARS-CoV-2 infection or an uninfected control (not recorded which). The DNA for the CDR3 is TGTGCCAGCTCGGTAGGGGGTTTCCCCACAGATACGCAGTATTTT. This codes for CASSVGGFPTDTQYF.